The next 29 T cell receptor beta chains were all read from a single sample in a study of T cell responses to AZD1222 COVID-19 vaccine. The table came from immunoSEQ multiplex PCR; TCRdb's copy has only in-frame clones and leaves some out. The sample holds 100,000 or so clones, 88% seen once. The specimen was peripheral blood, collected on day 0 of AZD1222 vaccination. Receptor source: an adult in good health.

This chain connects TRBV10-2 to TRBJ1-3, with D hard to call. CDR1 is WSHSY, CDR2 SAAADI, per germline. There are 13 residues in the CDR3. Trimming stripped 8 bases from V and 9 bases from J, with 17 bases between. The CDR3 bases are TGCGCCAGCGGGCTAACATTGGAAGGCACCATATATTTT. Protein sequence: CASGLTLEGTIYF.

This clone was found a few times. The rearrangement joins TRBV7-8 to TRBJ1-5; a weak D match, TRBD1 (6 bases). The germline V gene encodes CDR1 SGHVS and CDR2 FQNEAQ. Trimming removed 5 bases at V and 3 bases at J, with 11 bases between. The CDR3 is 14 residues long. As DNA, the CDR3 is TGTGCCAGCAGCCATAGACAGGACAATCAGCCCCAGCATTTT. Its translation: CASSHRQDNQPQHF.

The chain has TRBV6-2 or TRBV6-3 and TRBJ1-5; D is uncertain. Trimming took off 5 bases at V and 9 bases at J, with 20 bases between the two ends. There are 15 residues in the CDR3. CDR1 is MNHEY, CDR2 SVGEGT, per germline. This CDR3 is CASSALTQSLGPQHF. In nucleotides, the CDR3 is TGTGCCAGCAGTGCGCTTACACAGTCACTAGGGCCCCAGCATTTT.

The chain is built from TRBV5-4 and TRBJ1-3; maybe TRBD1 (6 bases). Trimming took off 4 bases at V and 3 bases at J, with 20 bases between the two ends. CDR3 length: 17 residues. Per germline, CDR1 SGHNT and CDR2 YYREEE (reference sequence). CDR3 residues: CASSRGAGASVGNTIYF. The CDR3 region has the DNA TGTGCCAGCAGCCGGGGGGCAGGGGCCTCCGTTGGAAACACCATATATTTT. Supplemented by reference TRBV5-4 and TRBJ1-3, the full variable domain reads ETGVTQSPTHLIKTRGQQVTLRCSSQSGHNTVSWYQQALGQGPQFIFQYYREEENGRGNFPPRFSGLQFPNYSSELNVNALELDDSALYLCASSRGAGASVGNTIYFGEGSWLTVV.

In nucleotides, the CDR3 is TGTGCCAGCAGGACAGGGGTACAAGAGACCCAGTACTTC. As protein: CASRTGVQETQYF. The V call is TRBV27, the J call TRBJ2-5; 8 nucleotides align to TRBD1. Germline CDR1 reads MNHEY; CDR2 reads SMNVEV (reference sequence). Trimming removed 6 bases from V and 2 bases from J; junction bases left unmatched: 2. The CDR3 length is 13 residues.

This sequence joins TRBV6-5 and TRBJ1-5; D not certain. The CDR3 totals 13 residues. Germline CDR1 MNHEY, CDR2 SVGAGI. The V end was cut by 6 bases, the J end by 15 bases, with 21 bases between. CDR3 DNA: TGTGCCAGCAGAGGGATCGGTGGCACGGCTTTGCATTTT. Its protein is CASRGIGGTALHF.

This clone was seen a single time. The chain uses TRBV5-6 and TRBJ2-5; 7 nucleotides match TRBD1. The CDR3 loop spans 13 amino acids. The germline V gene encodes CDR1 SGHDT and CDR2 YYEEEE. V lost 2 bases and J lost 8; bases outside the gene matches: 6. CDR3 protein: CASSLYRGSTQYF. DNA of the CDR3: TGTGCCAGCAGCTTATACAGGGGCTCAACCCAGTACTTC.

The chain carries TRBV20-1 and TRBJ1-2; D is unresolved. Trimming removed 5 bases at V and 6 bases at J, with 10 bases between. The CDR3 runs 11 residues. Germline assignment: CDR1 DFQATT and CDR2 SNEGSKA (reference sequence). CDR3 in DNA: TGCAGTGCTTCGGGATCCGATGGCTACACCTTC. Translating it yields CSASGSDGYTF.

The chain employs TRBV19 and TRBJ2-3, with D tentatively TRBD2 (5 bases). With 6 bases removed from V and 1 base from J, the gap between germline ends came to 8 bases. Germline assignment: CDR1 LNHDA and CDR2 SQIVND (reference sequence). The CDR3 length is 13 residues. The chain's CDR3 is CASRVSGTDTQYF. CDR3 sequence (DNA): TGTGCCAGTAGGGTTAGCGGCACAGATACGCAGTATTTT.

V usage is TRBV7-9 and J usage is TRBJ1-3; D remains unclear. From germline, CDR1 is SEHNR and CDR2 FQNEAQ (reference sequence). This CDR3 is built from 15 residues. Trimming pared 3 bases from V and 0 bases from J, leaving 9 bases between. CDR3 sequence: CASSFGLLSGNTIYF. The CDR3 region has the DNA TGTGCCAGCAGCTTCGGGCTCCTCTCTGGAAACACCATATATTTT.

V usage is TRBV3-1 (or the pseudogene TRBV3-2) and J usage is TRBJ2-1, with 11 positions matching TRBD2. The germline CDR1 and CDR2 sequences are LGHDT and YNNKEL (reference sequence). CDR3 length equals 15 residues. V dropped 10 bases and J dropped 5; count of bases not matched to a gene: 10. CDR3 in amino acids: CATQRLAGSDNEQFF. CDR3 DNA: TGTGCCACCCAGAGACTAGCGGGGTCTGACAATGAGCAGTTCTTC.

The rearrangement links TRBV7-2 to TRBJ2-7, with 7 bases lining up with TRBD2. V was pared by 3 bases and J by 6 bases, with 8 bases of the junction left unmatched. CDR1 SGHTA and CDR2 FQGNSA come from the germline V gene. The CDR3 runs to 14 residues. Here the CDR3 DNA reads TGTGCCAGCAGCTTCCAGGGACTATTGGGCGAGCAGTACTTC. Translated: CASSFQGLLGEQYF.

The chain recombines TRBV5-6 with TRBJ1-2; D not certain. The germline V gene has CDR1 SGHDT and CDR2 YYEEEE. The CDR3 runs 13 residues. V shed 5 bases and J shed 7 bases, with 15 bases lying between them. CDR3 nucleotides: TGTGCCAGCAGTTTAGCGTCCCTAGGTGGCTACACCTTC. Amino acids: CASSLASLGGYTF.

This rearrangement joins TRBV6-1 to TRBJ1-1; TRBD1 is a possible D gene (5 bases). The germline gives CDR1 MNHNS, CDR2 SASEGT. Trimming cost V 3 bases and J 10 bases, with 18 bases left between them. This CDR3 comprises 14 residues. The chain's CDR3 is CASSDLSWDPVAFF. DNA of the CDR3: TGTGCCAGCAGTGACCTCTCCTGGGACCCTGTAGCTTTCTTT.

The chain is built from TRBV19 and TRBJ1-5, with 12 bases aligning to TRBD1. This CDR3 comprises 14 residues. After removal of 9 bases from V and 6 bases from J, the junction contained 6 bases not matched to a gene. Per germline, CDR1 LNHDA and CDR2 SQIVND (reference sequence). In nucleotides, the CDR3 is TGTGCCAGCAAAGGGACAGGGGGCGTTCAGCCCCAGCATTTT. Residues: CASKGTGGVQPQHF.

The chain carries TRBV19 and TRBJ1-2; D possibly corresponds to TRBD1 (5 bases). Germline CDR1 is LNHDA and CDR2 is SQIVND (reference sequence). V was clipped by 3 bases and J by 8 bases, with 13 bases between them. The CDR3 covers 13 residues. CDR3 region: CASSIPGTGGYTF. CDR3 DNA: TGTGCCAGTAGTATTCCTGGGACTGGAGGCTACACCTTC.

The chain links TRBV12-3 or TRBV12-4 to TRBJ2-1, with D maybe TRBD2 (5 bases). The CDR3 runs 13 residues. Trimming took off 8 bases at V and 1 base at J, with 9 bases between the two ends. The CDR3 region has the DNA TGTGCCAGCGGGAGATCGTCCTACAATGAGCAGTTCTTC. Its protein product is CASGRSSYNEQFF.

This clone was counted a few times. The rearrangement links TRBV6-2 or TRBV6-3 to TRBJ1-6; D gene unclear. This CDR3 has 12 amino acids. The V end was cut by 2 bases, the J end by 7 bases, with 3 bases between. CDR1 and CDR2 from the germline V gene are MNHEY and SVGEGT. CDR3 region: CASSYGNSPLHF. In DNA form, the CDR3 reads TGTGCCAGCAGTTACGGGAATTCACCCCTCCACTTT.

The chain recombines TRBV11-2 with TRBJ2-6; D is tentatively TRBD1 or TRBD2 (5 bases each). Germline V gene lookup returns CDR1 SGHAT and CDR2 FQNNGV. CDR3 length equals 19 residues. V was shortened by 4 bases and J by 0 bases, with 19 bases between the two germline ends. The CDR3 DNA reads as TGTGCCAGCAGCTGGATATTGAGGGGCCCGAGCTCTGGGGCCAACGTCCTGACTTTC. As protein: CASSWILRGPSSGANVLTF.

V gene TRBV9 combines with J gene TRBJ2-7, with a possible D match to TRBD1 (6 bases). Trimming took 2 bases from V and 0 from J, leaving 9 bases between them. The germline V gene encodes CDR1 SGDLS and CDR2 YYNGEE. This CDR3 has 14 residues. The CDR3 here is CASSVTGHSYEQYF. In DNA form, the CDR3 reads TGTGCCAGCAGCGTCACGGGACACTCCTACGAGCAGTACTTC.

V is TRBV10-1 and J is TRBJ2-2; a possible D gene is TRBD2 (6 bases). The CDR3 runs to 14 residues. Germline loops: CDR1 WNHNN, CDR2 SYGVQD (reference sequence). The V gene lost 6 bases and the J gene lost 6 bases, with 14 bases spanning the gap. This CDR3 reads CASSGPGGAGELFF. The CDR3, as DNA: TGCGCCAGCAGCGGGCCTGGCGGGGCCGGGGAGCTGTTTTTT.

The chain uses TRBV6-1 and TRBJ2-7; D is perhaps TRBD2 (6 bases). The germline gives CDR1 MNHNS, CDR2 SASEGT. CDR3 size: 16 residues. V shed 3 bases and J shed 0 bases, with 15 bases lying between them. The chain's CDR3 is CASSDVGTSNSYEQYF. For the CDR3, the DNA is TGTGCCAGCAGTGACGTAGGGACTTCCAACTCCTACGAGCAGTACTTC.

The rearrangement uses TRBV20-1 and TRBJ2-3; D is undetermined. The CDR3 sequence is 11 residues long. From germline, CDR1 is DFQATT and CDR2 SNEGSKA (reference sequence). V was clipped by 7 bases and J by 0 bases, with 5 bases between them. The chain's CDR3 is CSVDSTDTQYF. DNA of the CDR3: TGCAGTGTCGACAGCACAGATACGCAGTATTTT.

This chain uses TRBV13 with TRBJ2-7, with D possibly being TRBD2 (5 bases). The length of the CDR3 is 13 residues. Trimming left V 3 bases short and J 6 bases short, with 12 bases between. The germline gives CDR1 PRHDT, CDR2 FYEKMQ (reference sequence). CDR3 in amino acids: CASSLRDAVEQYF. For the CDR3, the DNA is TGTGCCAGCAGCTTGAGGGATGCGGTCGAGCAGTACTTC.

V and J are TRBV20-1 and TRBJ2-1; TRBD2 matches at 10 bases. The CDR3 has 19 amino acids. V was pared by 3 bases and J by 0 bases, with 14 bases of the junction left unmatched. CDR1 DFQATT and CDR2 SNEGSKA come from the germline V gene (reference sequence). The CDR3: CSASDLAGVSPHSYNEQFF. CDR3 coding DNA: TGCAGTGCTAGTGATCTAGCGGGAGTCTCGCCACACTCCTACAATGAGCAGTTCTTC.

J is TRBJ1-3 and V is TRBV5-5, with D possibly being TRBD1 (6 bases). CDR3 length: 16 amino acids. The germline CDR1 and CDR2 sequences are SGHKS and YYEKEE (reference sequence). The V gene lost 0 bases and the J gene lost 0 bases, with 10 bases spanning the gap. The CDR3 loop reads CASSLATGLSGNTIYF. As DNA, the CDR3 is TGTGCCAGCAGCTTGGCCACAGGGCTCTCTGGAAACACCATATATTTT.

V gene TRBV21-1 combines with J gene TRBJ2-7; the table gives TRBD1 as D, unverified against the DNA. TRBV21-1 is tagged as a pseudogene. The CDR3 is 15 residues long. The DNA of the CDR3 is TGTGCCAGCGGGCAGGGACAGGGGTCCTCCTACGAGCAGTACTTC. Translation gives CASGQGQGSSYEQYF.

This clone appeared once. The chain is built from TRBV7-9 and TRBJ2-3; D call uncertain. The V gene's germline CDR1 is SEHNR and CDR2 FQNEAQ (reference sequence). The V gene lost 10 bases and the J gene lost 1 base, with 15 bases spanning the gap. The CDR3 spans 14 residues. The CDR3 DNA sequence: TGTGCCAACTCACAGTCCTTTCGCACAGATACGCAGTATTTT. Residues: CANSQSFRTDTQYF.

V usage is TRBV18 and J usage is TRBJ2-6; D not resolved. This CDR3 region has 15 residues. V lost 3 bases to trimming and J lost 0 bases, with 6 bases between them. Per germline, CDR1 KGHSH and CDR2 LQKENI. In DNA form, the CDR3 reads TGTGCCAGCTCACCGCTGGTCTCTGGGGCCAACGTCCTGACTTTC. Its protein product is CASSPLVSGANVLTF.